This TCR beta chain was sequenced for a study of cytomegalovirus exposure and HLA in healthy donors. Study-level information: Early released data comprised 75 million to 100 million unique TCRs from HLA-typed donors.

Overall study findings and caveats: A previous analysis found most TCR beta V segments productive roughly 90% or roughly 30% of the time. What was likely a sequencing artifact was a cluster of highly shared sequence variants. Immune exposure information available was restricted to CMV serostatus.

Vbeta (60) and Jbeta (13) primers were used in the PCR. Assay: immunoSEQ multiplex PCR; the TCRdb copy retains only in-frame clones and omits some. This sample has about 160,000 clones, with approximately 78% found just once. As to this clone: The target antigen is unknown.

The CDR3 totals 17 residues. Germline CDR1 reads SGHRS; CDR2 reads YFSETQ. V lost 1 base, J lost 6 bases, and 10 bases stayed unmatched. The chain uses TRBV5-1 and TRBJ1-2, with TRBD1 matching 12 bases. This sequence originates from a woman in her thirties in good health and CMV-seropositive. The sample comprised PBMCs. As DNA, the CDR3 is TGCGCCAGCAGCTTGTTGGGGGGGACAGGGGGCGCAAATGGCTACACCTTC. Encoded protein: CASSLLGGTGGANGYTF.